This TCR beta chain was identified during a study of Ad26.COV2.S vaccination and SARS-CoV-2 variants. The wider study: Enrollment placed the donor in the COV1001 Ad26.COV2.S trial arm. General observations from the study: The study found higher spike-specific TCR breadth in vaccine than placebo recipients.

This CDR3 contains 17 residues. Trimming at V came to 0 bases and at J to 2 bases, leaving 10 bases not matched to a gene. The V gene's germline CDR1 is SGHRS and CDR2 YFSETQ. The method was immunoSEQ multiplex PCR; TCRdb's version includes in-frame clones alone and lacks a portion of them. The table records roughly 700,000 clones, roughly nine tenths of them present only once. Treatment reported: about 20 received Ad26.COV2.S at low or high dose, single or two shots; roughly five received placebo; per-sample allocation not given. After the first vaccine or placebo injection, samples were drawn on day 63. Within Boston, the person who donated was an adult of 18-55 years. Worth noting for this clone: The antigen remains undetermined.

Here the sequenced sample was peripheral blood, taken in a trial of Ad26.COV2.S vaccine versus placebo. The genes are TRBV5-1 and TRBJ1-2; 7 bases map to TRBD1. The clonotype was recovered from a person between 18 and 60 years old who received the Ad26.COV2.S COVID-19 vaccine or a placebo. In DNA, the CDR3 is TGCGCCAGCAGCTTGGATTTGGACAGGCCATCCAACTATGGCTACACCTTC. It translates to CASSLDLDRPSNYGYTF.